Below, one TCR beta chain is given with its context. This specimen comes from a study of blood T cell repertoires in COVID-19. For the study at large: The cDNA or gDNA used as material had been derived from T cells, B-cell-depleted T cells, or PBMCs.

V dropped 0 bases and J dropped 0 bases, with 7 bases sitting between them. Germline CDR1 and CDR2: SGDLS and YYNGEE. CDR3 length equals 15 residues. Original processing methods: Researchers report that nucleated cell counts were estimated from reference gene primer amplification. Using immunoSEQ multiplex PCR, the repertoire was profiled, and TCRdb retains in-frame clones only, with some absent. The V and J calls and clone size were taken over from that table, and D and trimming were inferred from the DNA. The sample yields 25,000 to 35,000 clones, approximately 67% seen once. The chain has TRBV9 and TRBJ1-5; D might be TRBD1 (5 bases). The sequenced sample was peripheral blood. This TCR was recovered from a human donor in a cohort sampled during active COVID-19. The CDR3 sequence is CASSVEGNSNQPQHF. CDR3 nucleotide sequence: TGTGCCAGCAGCGTAGAGGGGAATAGCAATCAGCCCCAGCATTTT.